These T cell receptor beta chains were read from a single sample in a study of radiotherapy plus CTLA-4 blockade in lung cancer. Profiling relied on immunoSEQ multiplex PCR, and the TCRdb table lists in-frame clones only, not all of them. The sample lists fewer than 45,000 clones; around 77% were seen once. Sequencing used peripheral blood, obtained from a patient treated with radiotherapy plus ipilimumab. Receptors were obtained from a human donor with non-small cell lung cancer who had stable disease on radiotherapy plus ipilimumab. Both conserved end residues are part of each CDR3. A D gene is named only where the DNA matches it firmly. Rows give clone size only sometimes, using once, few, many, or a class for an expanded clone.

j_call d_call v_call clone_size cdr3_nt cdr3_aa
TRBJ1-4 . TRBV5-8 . TGTGCCAGCAGCGCGCAGGTTGTCACTAATGAAAAACTGTTTTTT CASSAQVVTNEKLFF
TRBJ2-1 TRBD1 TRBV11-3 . TGTGCCAGCAGCTCACAGGGGTACTCTAATAATGAGCAGTTCTTC CASSSQGYSNNEQFF
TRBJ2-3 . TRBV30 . TGTGCCTGGAGTGTAAGGACAGCCACAGATACGCAGTATTTT CAWSVRTATDTQYF
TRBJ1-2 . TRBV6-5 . TGTGCCAGCAGTCCAAGGACAGATTTCTATGGCTACACCTTC CASSPRTDFYGYTF
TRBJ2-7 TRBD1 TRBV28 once TGTGCCACCGACAGGGCGCTATCCTACGAGCAGTACTTC CATDRALSYEQYF
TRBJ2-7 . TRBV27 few TGTGCCAGCAGTCCCGGACAGATGATCTCCTACGAGCAGTACTTC CASSPGQMISYEQYF
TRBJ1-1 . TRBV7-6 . TGTGCCAGCAGCTTAGACGCGTTGGGGAGGGACACTGAAGCTTTCTTT CASSLDALGRDTEAFF
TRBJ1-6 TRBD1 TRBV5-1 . TGCGCCAGCAGCCTCCGTTCGGGACAGAGCTCCTATAATTCACCCCTCCACTTT CASSLRSGQSSYNSPLHF
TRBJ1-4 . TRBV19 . TGTGCCAGTAGTATCACAGGAGCTGCAACTAATGAAAAACTGTTTTTT CASSITGAATNEKLFF
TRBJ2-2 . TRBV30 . TGTGCCTCCCCCCTAGGGCCTAGGGGGACCGGGGAGCTGTTTTTT CASPLGPRGTGELFF
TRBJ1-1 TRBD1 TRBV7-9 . TGTGCCAGCAGCGTCCGACAGGGTTCAAGCAACACTGAAGCTTTCTTT CASSVRQGSSNTEAFF
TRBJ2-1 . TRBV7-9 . TGTGCCAGCAGCCTCCCAGAGGTAAACCATGAGCAGTTCTTC CASSLPEVNHEQFF
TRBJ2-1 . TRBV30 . TGTGCCTCAAAGAGCTCCCACAATGAGCAGTTCTTC CASKSSHNEQFF
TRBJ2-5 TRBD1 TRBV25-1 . TGTGCCAGCAGTGGCCGGGACAGGGGGATGGAAGAGACCCAGTACTTC CASSGRDRGMEETQYF
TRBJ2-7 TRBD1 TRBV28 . TGTGCCAGCAACCGACAGGGCTCCTACGAGCAGTACTTC CASNRQGSYEQYF